This TCR beta chain was recovered during a study of follicular helper T cells after annual influenza vaccination. Time point meaning: 2014-2015 season, pre-vaccination. This table comes from immunoSEQ multiplex PCR, and its TCRdb copy is limited to in-frame clones, with some not included. The table shows approximately 12,000 clones, with 78% occurring only once. Per germline, CDR1 MNHEY and CDR2 SMNVEV (reference sequence). V dropped 6 bases and J dropped 5 bases, with 16 bases sitting between them. The CDR3 length is 14 residues. This clonotype was obtained from an adult who received the influenza vaccine. This chain links TRBV27 with TRBJ1-2, with D unclear. Source: CXCR5- memory CD4+ T cells sorted from blood, taken on the day of influenza vaccination. CDR3 nucleotide sequence: TGTGCCAGCAGCCTAGGTGCGACGGTTTATGGCTACACCTTC. It codes for CASSLGATVYGYTF.